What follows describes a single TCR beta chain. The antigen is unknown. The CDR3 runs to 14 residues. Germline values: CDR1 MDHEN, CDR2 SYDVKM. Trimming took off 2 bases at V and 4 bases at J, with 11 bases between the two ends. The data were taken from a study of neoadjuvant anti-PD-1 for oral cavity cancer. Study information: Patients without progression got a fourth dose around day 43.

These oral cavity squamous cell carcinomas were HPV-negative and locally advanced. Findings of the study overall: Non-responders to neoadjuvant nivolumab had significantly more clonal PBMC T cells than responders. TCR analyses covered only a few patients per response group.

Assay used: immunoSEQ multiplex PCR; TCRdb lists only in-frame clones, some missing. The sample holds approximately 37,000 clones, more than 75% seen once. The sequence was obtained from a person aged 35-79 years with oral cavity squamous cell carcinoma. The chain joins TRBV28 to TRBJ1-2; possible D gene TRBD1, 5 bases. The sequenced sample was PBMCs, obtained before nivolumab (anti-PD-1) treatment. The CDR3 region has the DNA TGTGCCAGCAGTTTAGCTGCAGGGAGCTATGGCTACACCTTC. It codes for CASSLAAGSYGYTF.